Listed below are T cell receptor beta chains from one sample, sequenced in a study of cytomegalovirus exposure and HLA in healthy donors. Measured with immunoSEQ multiplex PCR; TCRdb has only the in-frame clones, and not every one. Recorded for this sample: approximately 140,000 clones. The sequenced sample was PBMCs. The receptors stem from a woman aged 40-49 years in good health and CMV-seronegative. Each CDR3 is given with its conserved first and last residue. Fields, in order: J gene, D gene, V gene, CDR3 DNA, CDR3 protein. A D gene is named only where the DNA matches it firmly.

TRBJ2-3,NA,TRBV28,TGTGCCAGTAGGGGGATTGCCACAGATACGCAGTATTTT,CASRGIATDTQYF
TRBJ1-2,NA,TRBV7-2,TGTGCCAGCAGCACCCGGACGGGGGAAAACTATGGCTACACCTTC,CASSTRTGENYGYTF
TRBJ2-3,TRBD1,TRBV6-4,TGTGCCAGCAGTGCCGGGACAGGGGGCGCAGATACGCAGTATTTT,CASSAGTGGADTQYF
TRBJ1-5,NA,TRBV10-2,TGCGCCAGCAGTGAAGGAACCTACAGGGCCGTGCAGCCCCAGCATTTT,CASSEGTYRAVQPQHF
TRBJ2-7,NA,TRBV6-6,TGTGCCAGCAGTTACTCGTCGACAGCTCACTCCTACGAGCAGTACTTC,CASSYSSTAHSYEQYF
TRBJ1-1,TRBD1,TRBV10-2,TGCGCCAGCAGTGAGTCAGGAACAGGGGGCACAACTGAAGCTTTCTTT,CASSESGTGGTTEAFF
TRBJ2-4,NA,TRBV11-3,TGTGCCAGCAGCTTGGGGGGAGCCAAAAACATTCAGTACTTC,CASSLGGAKNIQYF
TRBJ2-7,TRBD1,TRBV5-1,TGCGCCAGCAGCTTGGGGGGGACAGGGTACTACGAGCAGTACTTC,CASSLGGTGYYEQYF
TRBJ1-6,TRBD1,TRBV4-2,TGTGCCAGCAGCCATAGTGGAGGGACAGGTGTACAACCCCTCCACTTT,CASSHSGGTGVQPLHF
TRBJ2-1,TRBD1,TRBV6-4,TGTGCCAGCAGCGTCTCAGGGGGCTCCTACAATGAGCAGTTCTTC,CASSVSGGSYNEQFF
TRBJ2-2,NA,TRBV5-5,TGTGCCAGCAGCCTGGGCGACACCGGGGAGCTGTTTTTT,CASSLGDTGELFF
TRBJ2-7,NA,TRBV10-3,TGTGCCATCACCAAGGACCCATCAGGGCCCGAGCAGTACTTC,CAITKDPSGPEQYF
TRBJ1-4,NA,TRBV28,TGTGCCAGCAGTTTAAGTGGGTCGACCGGAGGTGAAAAACTGTTTTTT,CASSLSGSTGGEKLFF
TRBJ1-2,TRBD1,TRBV13,TGTGCCAGCAGCTTCCAACAGGGGGGGCACTATGGCTACACCTTC,CASSFQQGGHYGYTF
TRBJ2-7,NA,TRBV9,TGTGCCAGCAGCGTAGTTAGCGACCCCTACGAGCAGTACTTC,CASSVVSDPYEQYF
TRBJ2-3,NA,TRBV28,TGTGCCAGCAGTTTTGTTCAGGGAAGGACAGATACGCAGTATTTT,CASSFVQGRTDTQYF
TRBJ2-7,NA,TRBV29-1,TGCAGCGTTGAATTTAGGGGGGGGACCTACGAGCAGTACTTC,CSVEFRGGTYEQYF
TRBJ1-1,NA,TRBV7-3,TGTGCCAGCAGCGCCACAGGGAACACTGAAGCTTTCTTT,CASSATGNTEAFF
TRBJ2-5,NA,TRBV6-6,TGTGCCAGCAGTATCCTAAAGGGGCCGGAGACCCAGTACTTC,CASSILKGPETQYF
TRBJ2-2,TRBD2,TRBV7-9,TGTGCCAGCAGCTCGCGGAGCGGGGGGGCCAACACCGGGGAGCTGTTTTTT,CASSSRSGGANTGELFF
TRBJ1-2,NA,TRBV4-3,TGCGCCAGCAGCCAGGACAGCTCCTATGGCTACACCTTC,CASSQDSSYGYTF
TRBJ1-5,NA,TRBV4-3,TGCGCCAGCAGCCAAACGATCCCCCTCGGGTTTGGTAGTCAGCCCCAGCATTTT,CASSQTIPLGFGSQPQHF
TRBJ1-1,NA,TRBV28,TGTGCCAGCAGTTTCCCTGGTTCGACAACTGAAGCTTTCTTT,CASSFPGSTTEAFF
TRBJ1-2,NA,TRBV6-5,TGTGCCAGCAGTTACTTTGGGGAGGACTATGGCTACACCTTC,CASSYFGEDYGYTF
TRBJ1-1,NA,TRBV2,TGTGCCAGCACTGCGACAGTTTTGAACACTGAAGCTTTCTTT,CASTATVLNTEAFF
TRBJ2-1,NA,TRBV19,TGTGCCAGTAGTACTCGCGGGCTAAGCTCCTACAATGAGCAGTTCTTC,CASSTRGLSSYNEQFF
TRBJ1-3,NA,TRBV29-1,TGCAGCGTCGGGTCCTCCCTTCTAGGAAACACCATATATTTT,CSVGSSLLGNTIYF
TRBJ2-7,TRBD1,TRBV7-3,TGTGCCAGCAGTCTGGGACAGGGGCACTCCTACGAGCAGTACTTC,CASSLGQGHSYEQYF
TRBJ2-1,TRBD1,TRBV4-2,TGTGCCAGCAGCCAAGTGCCGGGACAGGGGGCCCATGAGCAGTTCTTC,CASSQVPGQGAHEQFF
TRBJ1-1,TRBD1,TRBV18,TGTGCCAGCTCACCTGGACTTACAGGGACAGACGCTGAAGCTTTCTTT,CASSPGLTGTDAEAFF
TRBJ1-1,TRBD1,TRBV5-5,TGTGCCAGTGATAGCAGGGGGCGGGGAGCTTTCTTT,CASDSRGRGAFF
TRBJ2-3,TRBD2,TRBV5-4,TGTGCCAGCAGCTTGGGGGTAGCGGGGATCGGTATCCCTGATACGCAGTATTTT,CASSLGVAGIGIPDTQYF
TRBJ2-7,NA,TRBV4-1,TGCGCCAGCAGCCAAGGAGTTCACGACCTAGTTCTGCAGTACTTC,CASSQGVHDLVLQYF
TRBJ2-5,TRBD2,TRBV19,TGTGCCAGTAGCCTACTCCTAGCGGGGGAAGAGACCCAGTACTTC,CASSLLLAGEETQYF
TRBJ1-2,NA,TRBV5-1,TGCGCCAGCAGCAATCTACAAGGCGGGAACTATGGCTACACCTTC,CASSNLQGGNYGYTF
TRBJ2-7,TRBD1,TRBV7-2,TGTGCCAGCAGCTTAAATGGACAGGCCTCCTACGAGCAGTACTTC,CASSLNGQASYEQYF
TRBJ1-1,NA,TRBV21-1,TGTGCCAGCAGCAACCGGCAGGGGATGGGAAACACTGAAGCTTTCTTT,CASSNRQGMGNTEAFF
TRBJ2-7,TRBD1,TRBV4-1,TGCGCCAGCAGCTTACTCCCGGGACAGGGCTACGAGCAGTACTTC,CASSLLPGQGYEQYF
TRBJ1-2,NA,TRBV5-8,TGTGCCAGCAGCTTGGGGCGGGGAATCTGGGCAGGATACACCTTC,CASSLGRGIWAGYTF
TRBJ1-2,TRBD1,TRBV6-5,TGTGCCAGCAGTTTCAACAGGGGTCGGAGTGGGGGCTACACCTTC,CASSFNRGRSGGYTF